This T cell receptor (beta chain) was documented in a study of cytomegalovirus exposure and HLA in healthy donors. Overall study findings and caveats: The productive fraction for most TCR beta V segments was about 87% or about 30% in an earlier analysis. Association of a missense DCLRE1C variant with TCR beta V- and J-gene trimming was reported in a later analysis.

Germline V lookup: CDR1 MRHNA, CDR2 SNTAGT. This CDR3 has 13 residues. V lost 4 bases and J lost 3, with 9 bases in between. PCR used 60 Vbeta primers and 13 Jbeta primers. The data were produced by immunoSEQ multiplex PCR, yet TCRdb's version contains in-frame clones alone and is incomplete. Its table lists around 100,000 clones. Note on this clone: Its antigen is as yet unknown.

The sample was PBMCs. The chain links TRBV6-4 to TRBJ1-1, with a weak D call TRBD1 (5 bases). The TCR comes from a man in his thirties or forties in good health and CMV-seronegative. The CDR3, as DNA: TGTGCCAGCAGTGTCACAGGCTACACTGAAGCTTTCTTT. Protein product: CASSVTGYTEAFF.